This is a list of T cell receptor beta chains from one sample in a study of HIV-infected patients and healthy controls. Via MiXCR, TCRdb re-called the 5' RACE reads, giving one row per CDR3 protein. The profile covers about 6,500 distinct CDR3 sequences, with around 7.7% appearing a single time and 16% taken by the ten largest. The specimen was blood, collected during antiretroviral therapy. The receptors shown here come from an adult with HIV infection. Both conserved end residues are part of each CDR3. The order of the fields is J gene, D gene, clone size, V gene, CDR3 protein, CDR3 DNA. A D gene is named only where the DNA matches it firmly. A clone size is listed for some rows: how often the clone was seen (once, few, many), or a class if it is expanded.

j_gene: TRBJ1-2; d_gene: TRBD1; abundance: many; v_gene: TRBV27; CDR3aa: CASSLQGAGDYGYTF; CDR3nt: TGTGCCAGCAGCCTACAGGGGGCCGGCGACTATGGCTACACCTTC
j_gene: TRBJ2-3; d_gene: -; abundance: -; v_gene: TRBV2; CDR3aa: CASRGSGTDTQYF; CDR3nt: TGTGCCAGCCGGGGATCGGGGACAGATACGCAGTATTTT
j_gene: TRBJ2-1; d_gene: -; abundance: many; v_gene: TRBV12-3/TRBV12-4; CDR3aa: CASSSGLPSSYNEQFF; CDR3nt: TGTGCCAGCAGTTCGGGACTCCCGAGCTCCTACAATGAGCAGTTCTTC
j_gene: TRBJ2-2; d_gene: -; abundance: medium-sized; v_gene: TRBV2; CDR3aa: CASSDGRNTGELFF; CDR3nt: TGTGCCAGCAGTGACGGCCGGAACACCGGGGAGCTGTTTTTT
j_gene: TRBJ1-2; d_gene: -; abundance: few; v_gene: TRBV2; CDR3aa: CASSGGLGGRGYTF; CDR3nt: TGTGCCAGCAGTGGAGGTCTAGGGGGTCGTGGCTACACCTTC
j_gene: TRBJ1-1; d_gene: -; abundance: medium-sized; v_gene: TRBV13; CDR3aa: CASSLELDSSTEAFF; CDR3nt: TGTGCCAGCAGCTTGGAACTCGACAGTTCCACTGAAGCTTTCTTT
j_gene: TRBJ2-3; d_gene: TRBD2; abundance: medium-sized; v_gene: TRBV29-1; CDR3aa: CSAATGGADTQYF; CDR3nt: TGCAGCGCCGCGACGGGAGGGGCAGATACGCAGTATTTT
j_gene: TRBJ1-4; d_gene: -; abundance: medium-sized; v_gene: TRBV21-1; CDR3aa: CASSGSPPRLFF; CDR3nt: TGTGCCAGCAGTGGGAGCCCTCCTAGGCTGTTTTTT
j_gene: TRBJ2-1; d_gene: TRBD1; abundance: medium-sized; v_gene: TRBV29-1; CDR3aa: CSVEDRNEQFF; CDR3nt: TGCAGCGTTGAGGACAGGAATGAGCAGTTCTTC
j_gene: TRBJ2-3; d_gene: -; abundance: many; v_gene: TRBV6-5; CDR3aa: CASSHGFSRTDTQYF; CDR3nt: TGTGCCAGCAGCCACGGGTTTTCGCGCACAGATACGCAGTATTTT
j_gene: TRBJ1-1; d_gene: -; abundance: medium-sized; v_gene: TRBV20-1; CDR3aa: CSAPTDSEAFF; CDR3nt: TGCAGTGCGCCGACAGATTCTGAAGCTTTCTTT
j_gene: TRBJ2-1; d_gene: TRBD2; abundance: many; v_gene: TRBV19; CDR3aa: CASSIASTSGPHLHEQFF; CDR3nt: TGTGCCAGTAGTATCGCCTCAACTAGCGGCCCTCACCTTCATGAGCAGTTCTTC
j_gene: TRBJ1-5; d_gene: -; abundance: -; v_gene: TRBV7-9; CDR3aa: CASSLGSQPQHF; CDR3nt: TGTGCCAGCAGCTTGGGGTCCCAGCCCCAGCATTTT
j_gene: TRBJ2-7; d_gene: TRBD2; abundance: medium-sized; v_gene: TRBV6-1; CDR3aa: CASSDLAGGPIYEQYF; CDR3nt: TGTGCCAGCAGTGACCTAGCGGGAGGGCCAATATACGAGCAGTACTTC
j_gene: TRBJ2-7; d_gene: -; abundance: medium-sized; v_gene: TRBV27; CDR3aa: CASSLGASYEQYF; CDR3nt: TGTGCCAGCAGTTTAGGAGCGTCCTACGAGCAGTACTTC
j_gene: TRBJ2-7; d_gene: TRBD1; abundance: many; v_gene: TRBV28; CDR3aa: CASSFTRTGYEQYF; CDR3nt: TGTGCCAGCAGCTTTACTAGGACAGGCTACGAGCAGTACTTC
j_gene: TRBJ2-3; d_gene: TRBD2; abundance: -; v_gene: TRBV30; CDR3aa: CAWSVPGTSKPGDTQYF; CDR3nt: TGTGCCTGGAGTGTACCAGGGACTAGCAAGCCTGGAGATACGCAGTATTTT
j_gene: TRBJ2-1; d_gene: -; abundance: many; v_gene: TRBV30; CDR3aa: CAWSEGPYNEQFF; CDR3nt: TGTGCCTGGAGTGAGGGGCCCTACAATGAGCAGTTCTTC
j_gene: TRBJ2-3; d_gene: -; abundance: medium-sized; v_gene: TRBV5-4; CDR3aa: CASSPVAGADTQYF; CDR3nt: TGTGCCAGCAGCCCCGTGGCGGGGGCGGATACGCAGTATTTT
j_gene: TRBJ1-1; d_gene: -; abundance: medium-sized; v_gene: TRBV11-2; CDR3aa: CASSLVTPGRTEAFF; CDR3nt: TGTGCCAGCAGCTTAGTGACCCCAGGGAGGACTGAAGCTTTCTTT
j_gene: TRBJ1-1; d_gene: -; abundance: medium-sized; v_gene: TRBV20-1; CDR3aa: CSARDRHGNTEAFF; CDR3nt: TGCAGTGCTAGAGATAGGCATGGGAACACTGAAGCTTTCTTT
j_gene: TRBJ1-5; d_gene: -; abundance: -; v_gene: TRBV19; CDR3aa: CASRSQSQGIYQPQHF; CDR3nt: TGTGCCAGTAGATCTCAGTCACAGGGAATATATCAGCCCCAGCATTTT
j_gene: TRBJ1-1; d_gene: -; abundance: -; v_gene: TRBV30; CDR3aa: CAWSVGLNTEAFF; CDR3nt: TGTGCCTGGAGTGTCGGTCTGAACACTGAAGCTTTCTTT
j_gene: TRBJ2-1; d_gene: -; abundance: medium-sized; v_gene: TRBV6-5; CDR3aa: CASSYGGHLDEQFF; CDR3nt: TGTGCCAGCAGTTACGGGGGGCATCTAGATGAGCAGTTCTTC
j_gene: TRBJ1-2; d_gene: TRBD1; abundance: medium-sized; v_gene: TRBV4-1; CDR3aa: CASSQVDRDYGYTF; CDR3nt: TGCGCCAGCAGCCAAGTAGACAGGGACTATGGCTACACCTTC
j_gene: TRBJ2-6; d_gene: -; abundance: few; v_gene: TRBV5-1; CDR3aa: CASSLGGEGVSGANVLTF; CDR3nt: TGCGCCAGCAGCTTGGGTGGAGAGGGGGTATCTGGGGCCAACGTCCTGACTTTC
j_gene: TRBJ1-1; d_gene: -; abundance: many; v_gene: TRBV12-3/TRBV12-4; CDR3aa: CASSPTWPGTVNTEAFF; CDR3nt: TGTGCCAGCAGTCCAACATGGCCGGGAACCGTGAACACTGAAGCTTTCTTT
j_gene: TRBJ2-7; d_gene: -; abundance: medium-sized; v_gene: TRBV12-3/TRBV12-4; CDR3aa: CASSPTDNRPRYF; CDR3nt: TGTGCCAGCAGCCCCACTGACAACAGACCACGGTACTTC
j_gene: TRBJ2-7; d_gene: -; abundance: medium-sized; v_gene: TRBV7-8; CDR3aa: CASSWGVDEQYF; CDR3nt: TGTGCCAGCAGCTGGGGTGTCGACGAGCAGTACTTC
j_gene: TRBJ2-5; d_gene: TRBD2; abundance: medium-sized; v_gene: TRBV15; CDR3aa: CATSRDLAGGVGTQYF; CDR3nt: TGTGCCACCAGCAGAGATCTAGCGGGAGGCGTAGGGACCCAGTACTTC